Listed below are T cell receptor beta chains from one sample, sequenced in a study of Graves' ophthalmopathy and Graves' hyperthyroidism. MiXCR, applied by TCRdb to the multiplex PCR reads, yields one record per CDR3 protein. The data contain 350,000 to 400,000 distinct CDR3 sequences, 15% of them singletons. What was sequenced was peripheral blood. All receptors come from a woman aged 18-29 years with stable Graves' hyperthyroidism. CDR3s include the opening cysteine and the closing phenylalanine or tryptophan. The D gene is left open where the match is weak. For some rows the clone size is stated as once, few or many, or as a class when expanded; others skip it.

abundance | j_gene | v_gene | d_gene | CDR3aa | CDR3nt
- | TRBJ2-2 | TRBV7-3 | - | CASSLYTGSSGELFF | TGTGCCAGCAGTTTATATACAGGAAGTTCCGGGGAGCTGTTTTTT
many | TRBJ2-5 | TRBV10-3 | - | CAISDMGETQYF | TGTGCCATCAGTGATATGGGGGAGACCCAGTACTTC
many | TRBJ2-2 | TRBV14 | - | CASARRITGELFF | TGTGCCAGCGCACGGCGGATCACCGGGGAGCTGTTTTTT
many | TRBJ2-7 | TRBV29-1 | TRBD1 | CSVPGQGFYEQYF | TGCAGCGTGCCGGGACAGGGCTTTTACGAGCAGTACTTC
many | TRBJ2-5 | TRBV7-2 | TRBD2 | CASSLSGGRRETQYF | TGTGCCAGCAGCCTTTCGGGGGGGCGAAGGGAGACCCAGTACTTC
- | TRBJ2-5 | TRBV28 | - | CASSKRSGTNQETQYF | TGTGCCAGCAGTAAGCGCTCCGGGACGAACCAAGAGACCCAGTACTTC
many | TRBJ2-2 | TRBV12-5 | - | CASGLRTGELFF | TGTGCTAGTGGTCTCCGGACCGGGGAGCTGTTTTTT
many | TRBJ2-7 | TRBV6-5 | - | CASSPKMGTYEQYF | TGTGCCAGCAGTCCAAAAATGGGGACCTACGAGCAGTACTTC
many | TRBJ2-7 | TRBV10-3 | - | CAIAQSSYEQYF | TGTGCCATCGCCCAGAGCTCCTACGAGCAGTACTTC
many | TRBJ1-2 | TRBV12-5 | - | CASARDSSYGYTF | TGTGCTAGTGCTAGGGACTCCAGTTATGGCTACACCTTC
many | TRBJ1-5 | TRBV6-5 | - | CASSYGHNGEGLSLINQPQHF | TGTGCCAGCAGTTACGGCCATAATGGGGAGGGATTGAGCCTAATCAATCAGCCCCAGCATTTT
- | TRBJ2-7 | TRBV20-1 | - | CSAEAHKSSYEQYF | TGCAGTGCCGAGGCCCACAAGAGCTCCTACGAGCAGTACTTC
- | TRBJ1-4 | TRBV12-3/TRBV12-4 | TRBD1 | CASSPDRGFVKLFF | TGTGCCAGCAGTCCCGACAGGGGGTTTGTAAAACTGTTTTTT
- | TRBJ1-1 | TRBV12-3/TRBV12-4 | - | CASSLAGRRGEAFF | TGTGCCAGCAGTTTAGCCGGGAGACGGGGGGAAGCTTTCTTT
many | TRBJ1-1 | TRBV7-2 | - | CASSLRGRVDTEAFF | TGTGCCAGCAGCTTACGGGGGCGCGTAGACACTGAAGCTTTCTTT
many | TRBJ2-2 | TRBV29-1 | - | CSVSGGNTGELFF | TGCAGCGTTAGCGGTGGGAACACCGGGGAGCTGTTTTTT
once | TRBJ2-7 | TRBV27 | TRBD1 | CASSPSTGGKGYEQYF | TGTGCCAGCAGTCCCTCGACAGGGGGCAAAGGCTACGAGCAGTACTTC
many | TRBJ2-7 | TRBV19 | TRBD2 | CASSIAGGYEQYF | TGTGCCAGCAGCATAGCGGGGGGATACGAGCAGTACTTC
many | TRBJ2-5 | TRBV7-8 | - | CASSLLGGRSPETQYF | TGTGCCAGCAGCTTACTAGGTGGCAGGAGCCCAGAGACCCAGTACTTC
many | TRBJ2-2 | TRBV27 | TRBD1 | CASSFYRGQGTGELFF | TGTGCCAGCAGTTTCTACAGGGGGCAAGGCACCGGGGAGCTGTTTTTT
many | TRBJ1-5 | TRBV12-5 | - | CASGLVVGRGSNQPQHF | TGTGCTAGTGGTTTGGTAGTGGGGCGCGGGAGCAATCAGCCCCAGCATTTT
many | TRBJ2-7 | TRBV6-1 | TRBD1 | CASTRQGGYEQYF | TGTGCCAGCACCCGACAGGGGGGCTACGAGCAGTACTTC
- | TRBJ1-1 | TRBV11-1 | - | CASSLDGTNTEAFF | TGTGCCAGCAGCCTCGACGGGACCAACACTGAAGCTTTCTTT
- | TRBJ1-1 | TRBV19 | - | CASSTGTENTEAFF | TGTGCCAGTAGTACCGGGACTGAGAACACTGAAGCTTTCTTT
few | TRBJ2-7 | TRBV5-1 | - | CASSSGDTGYEQYF | TGCGCCAGCAGCTCGGGGGACACCGGTTACGAGCAGTACTTC
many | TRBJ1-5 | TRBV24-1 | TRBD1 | CATSAATGGNQPQHF | TGTGCCACCAGTGCCGCGACAGGGGGGAATCAGCCCCAGCATTTT
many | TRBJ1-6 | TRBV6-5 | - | CASSYGRGRSLSSPLHF | TGTGCCAGCAGTTACGGCAGGGGTCGGTCCTTAAGTTCACCCCTCCACTTT
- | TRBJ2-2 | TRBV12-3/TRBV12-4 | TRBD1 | CASTPTGLGAGELFF | TGTGCCAGCACCCCGACAGGGCTGGGGGCCGGGGAGCTGTTTTTT
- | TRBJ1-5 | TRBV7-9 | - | CASSPPGQTQPQHF | TGTGCCAGCAGCCCCCCCGGACAGACGCAGCCCCAGCATTTT
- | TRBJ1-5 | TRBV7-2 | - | CASSLVRESNQPQHF | TGTGCCAGCAGCTTAGTCAGGGAAAGCAATCAGCCCCAGCATTTT
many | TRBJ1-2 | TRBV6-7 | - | CASPRPIEIPYGYTF | TGTGCCAGTCCACGGCCAATCGAGATACCCTATGGCTACACCTTC
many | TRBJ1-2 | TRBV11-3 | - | CASSSGSGGYGYTF | TGTGCCAGCAGCTCGGGATCGGGTGGCTATGGCTACACCTTC
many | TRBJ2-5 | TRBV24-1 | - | CATSSGGRTQYF | TGTGCCACCAGTTCCGGGGGCCGGACCCAGTACTTC
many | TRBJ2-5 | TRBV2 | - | CASSGPGQIQETQYF | TGTGCCAGCAGTGGCCCTGGACAAATCCAAGAGACCCAGTACTTC
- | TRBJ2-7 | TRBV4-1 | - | CASSHTSDAAEQYF | TGCGCCAGCAGCCACACTAGTGACGCCGCCGAGCAGTACTTC
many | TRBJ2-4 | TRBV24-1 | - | CATSDSSINIQYF | TGTGCCACCAGTGATTCCTCCATAAACATTCAGTACTTC
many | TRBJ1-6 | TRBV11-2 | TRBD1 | CASSIRRQGSYNSPLHF | TGTGCCAGCAGCATCCGTAGACAGGGTTCATATAATTCACCCCTCCACTTT
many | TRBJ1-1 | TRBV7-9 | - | CASSLPSRGNTEAFF | TGTGCCAGCAGCTTACCTTCCCGGGGGAACACTGAAGCTTTCTTT
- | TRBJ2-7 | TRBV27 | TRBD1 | CASRPGTGGNEQYF | TGTGCCAGCAGACCTGGGACAGGGGGCAACGAGCAGTACTTC
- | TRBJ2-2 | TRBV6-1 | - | CASREPGVSSGDLFF | TGTGCCAGCAGAGAACCCGGGGTCTCATCCGGGGATCTGTTTTTT
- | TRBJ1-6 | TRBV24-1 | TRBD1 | CATSDQDRDGSPLHF | TGTGCCACCAGTGATCAAGACAGGGACGGATCACCCCTCCACTTT
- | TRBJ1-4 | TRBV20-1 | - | CSALRAGGEKLFF | TGCAGTGCGCTCCGGGCGGGGGGGGAAAAACTGTTTTTT